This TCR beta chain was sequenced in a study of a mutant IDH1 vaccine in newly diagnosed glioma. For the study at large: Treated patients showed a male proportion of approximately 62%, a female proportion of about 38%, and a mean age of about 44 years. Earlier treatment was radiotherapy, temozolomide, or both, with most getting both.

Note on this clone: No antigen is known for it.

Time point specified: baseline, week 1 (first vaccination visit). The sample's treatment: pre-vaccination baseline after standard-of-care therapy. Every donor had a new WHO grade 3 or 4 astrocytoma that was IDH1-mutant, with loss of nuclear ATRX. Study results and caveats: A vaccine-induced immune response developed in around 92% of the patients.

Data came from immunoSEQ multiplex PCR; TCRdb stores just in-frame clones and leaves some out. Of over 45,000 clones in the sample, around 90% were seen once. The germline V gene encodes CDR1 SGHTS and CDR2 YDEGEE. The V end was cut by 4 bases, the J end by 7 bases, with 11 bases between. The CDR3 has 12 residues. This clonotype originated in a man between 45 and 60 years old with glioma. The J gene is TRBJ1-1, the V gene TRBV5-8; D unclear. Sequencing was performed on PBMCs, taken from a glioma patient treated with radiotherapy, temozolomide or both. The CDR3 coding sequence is TGTGCCAGCAGCAACCGCAGAATTGAAGCTTTCTTT. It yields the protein CASSNRRIEAFF.